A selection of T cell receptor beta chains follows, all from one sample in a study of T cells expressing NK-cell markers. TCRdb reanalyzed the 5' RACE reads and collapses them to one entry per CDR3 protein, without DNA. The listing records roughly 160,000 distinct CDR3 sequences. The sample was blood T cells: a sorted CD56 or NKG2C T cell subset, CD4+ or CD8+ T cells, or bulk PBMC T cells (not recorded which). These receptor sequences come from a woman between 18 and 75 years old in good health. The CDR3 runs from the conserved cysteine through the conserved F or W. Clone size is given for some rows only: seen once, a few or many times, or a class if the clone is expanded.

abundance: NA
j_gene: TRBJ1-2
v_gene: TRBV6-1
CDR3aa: CASSPRTSDYGYTF

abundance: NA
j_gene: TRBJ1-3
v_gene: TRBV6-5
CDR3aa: CASSYSGPKSGNTIYF

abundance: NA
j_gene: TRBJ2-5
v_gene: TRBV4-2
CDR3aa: CASSQGEGQETQYF

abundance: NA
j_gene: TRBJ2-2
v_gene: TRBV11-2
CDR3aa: CASSGRLAGGPGTGELFF

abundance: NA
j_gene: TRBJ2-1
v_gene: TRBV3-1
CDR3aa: CASSRRLLPDNEQFF

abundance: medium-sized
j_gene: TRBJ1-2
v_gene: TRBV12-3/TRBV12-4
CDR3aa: CASSLVGRGDGYTF

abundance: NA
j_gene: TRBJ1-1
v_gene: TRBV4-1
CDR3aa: CASSQDPGRMGTEAFF

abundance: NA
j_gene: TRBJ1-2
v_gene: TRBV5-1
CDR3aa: CASRATGVAVDGYTF

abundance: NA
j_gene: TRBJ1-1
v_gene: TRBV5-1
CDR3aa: CASRSGANTEAFF

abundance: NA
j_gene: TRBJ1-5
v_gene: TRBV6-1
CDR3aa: CASRGTGNQPQHF

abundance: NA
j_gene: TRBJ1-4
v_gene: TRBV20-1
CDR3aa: CSARDRETGATNEKLFF

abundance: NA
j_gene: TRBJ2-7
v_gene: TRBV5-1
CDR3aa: CASSLADLTFDEQYF

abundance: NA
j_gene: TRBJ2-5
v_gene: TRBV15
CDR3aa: CATSRTLAGVVETQYF

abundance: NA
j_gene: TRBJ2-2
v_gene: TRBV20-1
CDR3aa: CSAPVGTRELFF

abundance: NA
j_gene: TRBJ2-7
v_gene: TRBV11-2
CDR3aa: CASSLVTGTSYEQYF

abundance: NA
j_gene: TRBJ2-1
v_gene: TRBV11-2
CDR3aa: CASSPATSGIHNEQFF

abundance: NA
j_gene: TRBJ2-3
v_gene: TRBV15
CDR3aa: CATRAGGPQDTQYF

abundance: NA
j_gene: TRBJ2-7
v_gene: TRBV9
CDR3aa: CASSSPGGSYEQYF

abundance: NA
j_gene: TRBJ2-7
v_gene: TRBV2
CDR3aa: CASLLHGAGPSYEQYF

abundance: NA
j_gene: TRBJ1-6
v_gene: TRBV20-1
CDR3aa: CSARDGQGDSYNSPLHF

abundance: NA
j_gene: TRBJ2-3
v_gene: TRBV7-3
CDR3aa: CASSPPGLATDTQYF

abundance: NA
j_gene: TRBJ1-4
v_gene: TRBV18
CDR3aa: CASSPVSTNEKLFF

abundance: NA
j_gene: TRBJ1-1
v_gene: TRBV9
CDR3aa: CASSERGQLNTEAFF

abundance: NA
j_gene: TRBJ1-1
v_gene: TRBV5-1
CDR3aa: CASSPDPDGKSEAFF

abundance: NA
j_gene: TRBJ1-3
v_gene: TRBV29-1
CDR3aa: CSVVLPGNTIYF

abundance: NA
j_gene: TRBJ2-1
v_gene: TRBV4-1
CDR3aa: CASSPLRTGVYNEQFF

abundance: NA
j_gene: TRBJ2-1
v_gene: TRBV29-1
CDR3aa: CSVETSGGRAQFF

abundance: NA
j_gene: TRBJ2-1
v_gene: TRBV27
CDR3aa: CASSLQRTSGTHNEQFF

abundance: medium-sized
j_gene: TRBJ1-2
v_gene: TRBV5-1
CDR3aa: CASSLDRAIYGYTF

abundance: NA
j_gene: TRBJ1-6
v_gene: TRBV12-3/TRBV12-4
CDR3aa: CASSLFVNSPLHF

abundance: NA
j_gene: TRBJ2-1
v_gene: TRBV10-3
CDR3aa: CATGTSGNSYNEQFF

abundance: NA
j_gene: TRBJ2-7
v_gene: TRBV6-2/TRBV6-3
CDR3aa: CASRGGGSSYEQYF

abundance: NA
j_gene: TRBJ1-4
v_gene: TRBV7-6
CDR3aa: CASSLSAVNEKLFF

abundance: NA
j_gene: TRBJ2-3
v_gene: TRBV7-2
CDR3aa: CASSFGRPSTDTQYF

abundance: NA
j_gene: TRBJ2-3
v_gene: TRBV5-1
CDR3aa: CASSLDVAGAGDTQYF

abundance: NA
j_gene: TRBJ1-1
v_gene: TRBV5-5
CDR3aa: CASSLFVENTEAFF

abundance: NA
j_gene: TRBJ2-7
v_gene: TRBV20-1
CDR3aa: CSARRRGSYEQYF

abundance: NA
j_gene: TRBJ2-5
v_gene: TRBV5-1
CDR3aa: CASSNPGQGETQYF

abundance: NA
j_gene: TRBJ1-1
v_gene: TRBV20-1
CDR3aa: CSAPGGPGNTEAFF

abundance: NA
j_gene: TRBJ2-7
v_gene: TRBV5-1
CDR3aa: CASSLVGSGIAYEQYF

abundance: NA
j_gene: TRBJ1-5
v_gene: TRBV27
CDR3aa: CASRPDRTNQPQHF

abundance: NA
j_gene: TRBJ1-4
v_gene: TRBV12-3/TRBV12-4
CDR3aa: CASSQGATNEKLFF

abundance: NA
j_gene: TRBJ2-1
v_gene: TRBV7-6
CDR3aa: CASSIPRTDIRLYNEQFF

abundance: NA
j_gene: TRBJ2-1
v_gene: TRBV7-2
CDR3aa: CASSLEGTRPYNEQFF